The T cell receptor (beta chain) under discussion was sequenced for a study of T-cell memory formation after mild COVID-19. CDR1 SQVTM and CDR2 ANQGSEA come from the germline V gene. CDR3 length: 11 amino acids. Trimming pared 7 bases from V and 2 bases from J, leaving 9 bases between. TCRdb re-called the 5' RACE reads through MiXCR, storing one row per CDR3 protein. The sample has 350,000 to 500,000 distinct CDR3 sequences, about a sixth seen once. Sequenced: PBMCs or a T cell subset sorted from them (not recorded which). This receptor was identified in a man aged 18 to 29 who had mild COVID-19 (a few samples of this study predate the infection). Cell type and time point are not known. The chain recombines TRBV29-1 with TRBJ2-7, with D perhaps TRBD1 or TRBD2 (5 bases each). The chain's CDR3 is CSGGSTYEQYF. The CDR3 coding sequence is TGCAGCGGGGGGTCCACCTACGAGCAGTACTTC.